This TCR beta chain was identified in a study of blood T cells in healthy people across ages. Overall study context: About one barcoded beta molecule was captured per two T cells (by template switching).

Peripheral blood was drawn, about 10 milliliters per donor. The CDR3 is 15 amino acids. V was pared by 10 bases and J by 0 bases, with 16 bases between. CDR1 is SNHLY, CDR2 FYNNEI, per germline. A second about 6 to 11 cycle PCR used barcoded and J-beta primers. TCRdb reprocessed the 5' RACE reads with MiXCR, giving one entry per CDR3 protein. The sample shows some 370,000 distinct CDR3 sequences, about half of them seen only once. The sequence derives from a man aged 55-75 years in good health. Material for sequencing was blood. The chain couples TRBV2 to TRBJ2-1; D is possibly TRBD2 (5 bases). The CDR3 protein is CANKLDQSSYNEQFF. CDR3 bases: TGTGCCAACAAACTAGATCAGAGCTCCTACAATGAGCAGTTCTTC.